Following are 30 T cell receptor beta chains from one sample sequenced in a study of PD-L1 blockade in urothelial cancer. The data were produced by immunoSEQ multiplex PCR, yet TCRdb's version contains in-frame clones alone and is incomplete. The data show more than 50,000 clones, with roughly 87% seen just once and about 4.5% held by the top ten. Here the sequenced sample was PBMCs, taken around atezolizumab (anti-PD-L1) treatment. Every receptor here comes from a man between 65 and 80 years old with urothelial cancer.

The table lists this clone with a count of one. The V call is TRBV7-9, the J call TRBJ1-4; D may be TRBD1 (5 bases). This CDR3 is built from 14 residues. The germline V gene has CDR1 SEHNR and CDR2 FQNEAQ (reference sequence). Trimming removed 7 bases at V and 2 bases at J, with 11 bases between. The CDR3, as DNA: TGTGCCAGCACCCAGGGTAGGACTAATGAAAAACTGTTTTTT. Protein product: CASTQGRTNEKLFF.

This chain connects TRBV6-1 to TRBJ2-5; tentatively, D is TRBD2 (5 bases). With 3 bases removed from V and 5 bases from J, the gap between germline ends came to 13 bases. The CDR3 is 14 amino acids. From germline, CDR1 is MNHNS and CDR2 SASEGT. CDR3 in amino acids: CASSDWGVDETQYF. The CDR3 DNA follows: TGTGCCAGCAGTGACTGGGGAGTTGACGAGACCCAGTACTTC.

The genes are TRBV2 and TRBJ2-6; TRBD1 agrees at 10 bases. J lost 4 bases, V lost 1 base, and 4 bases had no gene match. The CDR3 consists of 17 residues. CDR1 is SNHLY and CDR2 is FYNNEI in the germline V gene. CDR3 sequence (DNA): TGTGCCAGCAGTGAAGTTGACAGGGGGCTCGGGGCCAACGTCCTGACTTTC. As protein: CASSEVDRGLGANVLTF.

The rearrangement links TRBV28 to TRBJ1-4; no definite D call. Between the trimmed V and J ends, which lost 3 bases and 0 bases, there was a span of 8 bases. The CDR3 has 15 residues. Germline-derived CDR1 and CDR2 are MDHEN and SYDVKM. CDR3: CASSFSLATNEKLFF. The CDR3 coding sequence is TGTGCCAGCAGTTTTTCGTTAGCAACTAATGAAAAACTGTTTTTT.

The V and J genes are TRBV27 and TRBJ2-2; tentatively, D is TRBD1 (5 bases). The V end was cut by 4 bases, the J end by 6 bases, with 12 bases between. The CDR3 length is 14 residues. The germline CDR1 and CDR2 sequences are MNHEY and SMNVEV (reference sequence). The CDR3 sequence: CASSWGRAAGELFF. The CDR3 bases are TGTGCCAGCAGTTGGGGCAGGGCGGCCGGGGAGCTGTTTTTT.

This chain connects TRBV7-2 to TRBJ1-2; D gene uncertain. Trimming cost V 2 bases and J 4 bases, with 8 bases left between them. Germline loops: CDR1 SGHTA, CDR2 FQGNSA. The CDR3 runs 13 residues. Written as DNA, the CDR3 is TGTGCCAGCAGCTTATCCGGGTCCTATGGCTACACCTTC. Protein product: CASSLSGSYGYTF. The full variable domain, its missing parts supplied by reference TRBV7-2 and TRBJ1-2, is GAGVSQSPSNKVTEKGKDVELRCDPISGHTALYWYRQSLGQGLEFLIYFQGNSAPDKSGLPSDRFSAERTGGSVSTLTIQRTQQEDSAVYLCASSLSGSYGYTFGSGTRLTVV.

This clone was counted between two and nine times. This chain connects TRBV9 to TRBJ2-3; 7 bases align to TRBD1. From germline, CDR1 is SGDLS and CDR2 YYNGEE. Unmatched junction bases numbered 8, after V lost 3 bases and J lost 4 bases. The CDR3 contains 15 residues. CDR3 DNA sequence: TGTGCCAGCAGCGGACAGGGATCCGCAGCAGATACGCAGTATTTT. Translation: CASSGQGSAADTQYF.

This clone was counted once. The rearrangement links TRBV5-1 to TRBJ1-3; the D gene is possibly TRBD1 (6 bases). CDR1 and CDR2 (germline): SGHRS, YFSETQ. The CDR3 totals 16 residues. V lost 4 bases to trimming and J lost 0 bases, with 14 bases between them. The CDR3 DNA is TGCGCCAGCAGCCCCGGGGACAACAACTCTGGAAACACCATATATTTT. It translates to CASSPGDNNSGNTIYF.

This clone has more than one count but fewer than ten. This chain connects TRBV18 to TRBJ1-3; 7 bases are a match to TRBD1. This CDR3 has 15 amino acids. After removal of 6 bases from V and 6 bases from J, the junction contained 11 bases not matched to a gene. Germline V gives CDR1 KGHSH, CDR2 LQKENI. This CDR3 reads CASSPGQAGKNTIYF. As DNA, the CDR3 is TGTGCCAGCTCTCCCGGACAGGCGGGTAAAAACACCATATATTTT. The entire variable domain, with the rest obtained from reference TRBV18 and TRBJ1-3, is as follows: NAGVMQNPRHLVRRRGQEARLRCSPMKGHSHVYWYRQLPEEGLKFMVYLQKENIIDESGMPKERFSAEFPKEGPSILRIQQVVRGDSAAYFCASSPGQAGKNTIYFGEGSWLTVV.

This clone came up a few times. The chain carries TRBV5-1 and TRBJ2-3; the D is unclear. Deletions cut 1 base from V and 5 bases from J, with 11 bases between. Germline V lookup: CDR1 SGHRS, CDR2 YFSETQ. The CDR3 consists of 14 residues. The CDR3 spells CASSLKVARDTQYF. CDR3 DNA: TGCGCCAGCAGCTTGAAGGTAGCAAGAGATACGCAGTATTTT.

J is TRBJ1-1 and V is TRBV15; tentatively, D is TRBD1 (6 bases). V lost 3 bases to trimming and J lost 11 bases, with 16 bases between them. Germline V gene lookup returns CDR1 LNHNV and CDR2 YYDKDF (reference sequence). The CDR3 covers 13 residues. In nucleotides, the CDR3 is TGTGCCACCAGCAGCAAGCAGGGGACATTCGCTTTCTTT. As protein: CATSSKQGTFAFF.

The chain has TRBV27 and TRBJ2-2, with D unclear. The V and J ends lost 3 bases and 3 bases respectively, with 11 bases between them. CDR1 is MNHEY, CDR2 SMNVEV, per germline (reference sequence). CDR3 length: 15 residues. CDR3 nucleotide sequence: TGTGCCAGCAGTTTGCAGGCAGTAGACACCGGGGAGCTGTTTTTT. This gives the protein CASSLQAVDTGELFF.

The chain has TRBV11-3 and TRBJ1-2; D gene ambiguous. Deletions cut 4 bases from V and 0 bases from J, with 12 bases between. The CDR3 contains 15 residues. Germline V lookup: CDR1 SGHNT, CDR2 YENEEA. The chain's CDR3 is CASSSSGFTNYGYTF. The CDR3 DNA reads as TGTGCCAGCAGCTCTTCGGGATTCACTAACTATGGCTACACCTTC.

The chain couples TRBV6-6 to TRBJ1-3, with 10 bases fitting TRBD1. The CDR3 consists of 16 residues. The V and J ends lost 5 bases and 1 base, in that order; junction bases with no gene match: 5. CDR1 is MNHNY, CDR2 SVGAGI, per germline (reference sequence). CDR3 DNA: TGTGCCAGCAGTAGGACAGGGGGAAGTTCTGGAAACACCATATATTTT. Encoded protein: CASSRTGGSSGNTIYF.

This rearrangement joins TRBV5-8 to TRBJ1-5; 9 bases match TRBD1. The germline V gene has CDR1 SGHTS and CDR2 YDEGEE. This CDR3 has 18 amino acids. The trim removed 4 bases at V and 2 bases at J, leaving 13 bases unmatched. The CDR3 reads CASSLWTGEGLGNQPQHF. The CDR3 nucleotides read TGTGCCAGCAGCCTGTGGACAGGGGAGGGTCTGGGCAATCAGCCCCAGCATTTT.

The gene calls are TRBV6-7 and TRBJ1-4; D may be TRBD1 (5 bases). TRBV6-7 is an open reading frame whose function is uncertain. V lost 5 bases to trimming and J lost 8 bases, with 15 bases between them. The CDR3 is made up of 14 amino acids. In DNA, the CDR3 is TGTGCCAGCAGTCCATGTCGCAGGGTCGAAAAACTGTTTTTT. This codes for CASSPCRRVEKLFF.

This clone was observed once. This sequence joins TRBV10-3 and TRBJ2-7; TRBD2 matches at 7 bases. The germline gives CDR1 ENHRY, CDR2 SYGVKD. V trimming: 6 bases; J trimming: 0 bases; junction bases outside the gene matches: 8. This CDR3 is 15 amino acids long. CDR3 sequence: CAIRGTGGDSYEQYF. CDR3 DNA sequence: TGTGCCATCAGAGGAACGGGAGGCGACTCCTACGAGCAGTACTTC.

The CDR3 bases are TGTGCCAGTAGTACGGCCTACGCTGGGGTTGTTCGGGACAGAGTAGTTGGCTACACCTTC. Protein product: CASSTAYAGVVRDRVVGYTF. The chain uses TRBV19 and TRBJ1-2, with 7 positions matching TRBD1. Trimming cost V 4 bases and J 7 bases; bases outside gene matches: 27. Germline CDR1 is LNHDA and CDR2 is SQIVND (reference sequence). The CDR3 runs to 20 residues. The full variable domain, its missing parts supplied by reference TRBV19 and TRBJ1-2, is DGGITQSPKYLFRKEGQNVTLSCEQNLNHDAMYWYRQDPGQGLRLIYYSQIVNDFQKGDIAEGYSVSREKKESFPLTVTSAQKNPTAFYLCASSTAYAGVVRDRVVGYTFGSGTRLTVV.

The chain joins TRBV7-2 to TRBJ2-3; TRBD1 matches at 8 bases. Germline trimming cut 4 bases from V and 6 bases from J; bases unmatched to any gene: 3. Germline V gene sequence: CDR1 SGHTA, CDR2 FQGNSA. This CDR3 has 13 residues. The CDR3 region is CASSSGQGDTQYF. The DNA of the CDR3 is TGTGCCAGCAGCTCTGGACAGGGCGATACGCAGTATTTT.

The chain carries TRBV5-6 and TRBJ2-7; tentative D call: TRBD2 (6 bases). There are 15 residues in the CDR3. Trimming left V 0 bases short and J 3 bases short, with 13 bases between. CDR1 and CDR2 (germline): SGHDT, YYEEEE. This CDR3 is CASSLGRGAVYEQYF. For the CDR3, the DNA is TGTGCCAGCAGCTTGGGGCGGGGCGCGGTCTACGAGCAGTACTTC.

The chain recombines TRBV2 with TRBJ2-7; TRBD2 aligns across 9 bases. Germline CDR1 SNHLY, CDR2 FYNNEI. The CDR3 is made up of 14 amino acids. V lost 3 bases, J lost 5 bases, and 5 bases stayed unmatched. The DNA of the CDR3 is TGTGCCAGCAGTGAGTTGGTAGCGGGAGACGAGCAGTACTTC. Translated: CASSELVAGDEQYF.

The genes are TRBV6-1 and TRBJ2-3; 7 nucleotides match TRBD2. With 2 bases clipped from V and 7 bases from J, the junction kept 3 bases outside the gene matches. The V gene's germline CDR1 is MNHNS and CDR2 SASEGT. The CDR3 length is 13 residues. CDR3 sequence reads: CASSEPGLHTQYF. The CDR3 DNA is TGTGCCAGCAGTGAACCGGGACTACATACGCAGTATTTT.

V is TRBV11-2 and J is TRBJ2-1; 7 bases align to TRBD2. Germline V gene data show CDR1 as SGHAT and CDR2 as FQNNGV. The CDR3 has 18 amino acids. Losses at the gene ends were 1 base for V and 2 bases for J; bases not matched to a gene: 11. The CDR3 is CASSLGGGAGAPYNEQFF. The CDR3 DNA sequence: TGTGCCAGCAGCTTAGGTGGTGGGGCGGGAGCCCCCTACAATGAGCAGTTCTTC.

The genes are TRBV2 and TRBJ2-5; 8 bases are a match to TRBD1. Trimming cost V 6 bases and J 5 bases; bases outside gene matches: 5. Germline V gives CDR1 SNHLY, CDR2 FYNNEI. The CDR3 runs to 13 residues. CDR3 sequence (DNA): TGTGCCAGCAGAGGGGACAGGTGGGAGACCCAGTACTTC. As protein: CASRGDRWETQYF.

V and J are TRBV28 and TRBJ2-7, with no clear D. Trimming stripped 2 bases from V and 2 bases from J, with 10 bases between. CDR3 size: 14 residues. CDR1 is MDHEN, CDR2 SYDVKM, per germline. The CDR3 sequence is CASSLTQNPYEQYF. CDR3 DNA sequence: TGTGCCAGCAGTTTAACACAGAACCCCTACGAGCAGTACTTC.

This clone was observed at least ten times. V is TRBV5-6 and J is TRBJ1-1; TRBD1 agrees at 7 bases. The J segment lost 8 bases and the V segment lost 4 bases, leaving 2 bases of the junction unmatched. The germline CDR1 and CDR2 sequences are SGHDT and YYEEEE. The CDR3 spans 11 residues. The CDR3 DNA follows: TGTGCCAGCAGCCAGGACAGGGAAGCTTTCTTT. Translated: CASSQDREAFF.

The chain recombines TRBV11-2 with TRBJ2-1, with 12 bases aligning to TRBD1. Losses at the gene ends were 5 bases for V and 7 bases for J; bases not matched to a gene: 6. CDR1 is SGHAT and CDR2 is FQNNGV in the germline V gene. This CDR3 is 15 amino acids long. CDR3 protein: CASSQGQGARNEQFF. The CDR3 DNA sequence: TGTGCCAGCAGCCAGGGACAGGGGGCGCGGAATGAGCAGTTCTTC.

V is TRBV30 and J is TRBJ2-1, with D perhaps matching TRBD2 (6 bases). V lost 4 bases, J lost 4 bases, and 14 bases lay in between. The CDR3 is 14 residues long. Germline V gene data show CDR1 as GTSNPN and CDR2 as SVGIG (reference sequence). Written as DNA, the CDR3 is TGTGCCTGGACCCCGGGAGACGGTTACAATGAGCAGTTCTTC. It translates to CAWTPGDGYNEQFF.

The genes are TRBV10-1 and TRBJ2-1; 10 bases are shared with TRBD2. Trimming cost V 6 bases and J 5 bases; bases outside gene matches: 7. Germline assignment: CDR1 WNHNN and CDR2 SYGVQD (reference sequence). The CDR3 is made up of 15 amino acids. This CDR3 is CASRPGLAGDNEQFF. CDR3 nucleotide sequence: TGCGCCAGCAGACCCGGGCTAGCGGGAGACAATGAGCAGTTCTTC.

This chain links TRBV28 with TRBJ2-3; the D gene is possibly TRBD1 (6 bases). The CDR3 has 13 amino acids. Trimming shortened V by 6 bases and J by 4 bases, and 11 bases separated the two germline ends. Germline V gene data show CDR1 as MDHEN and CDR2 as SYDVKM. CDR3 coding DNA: TGTGCCAGCAGGGTACAGGGCGCAGATACGCAGTATTTT. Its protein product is CASRVQGADTQYF.